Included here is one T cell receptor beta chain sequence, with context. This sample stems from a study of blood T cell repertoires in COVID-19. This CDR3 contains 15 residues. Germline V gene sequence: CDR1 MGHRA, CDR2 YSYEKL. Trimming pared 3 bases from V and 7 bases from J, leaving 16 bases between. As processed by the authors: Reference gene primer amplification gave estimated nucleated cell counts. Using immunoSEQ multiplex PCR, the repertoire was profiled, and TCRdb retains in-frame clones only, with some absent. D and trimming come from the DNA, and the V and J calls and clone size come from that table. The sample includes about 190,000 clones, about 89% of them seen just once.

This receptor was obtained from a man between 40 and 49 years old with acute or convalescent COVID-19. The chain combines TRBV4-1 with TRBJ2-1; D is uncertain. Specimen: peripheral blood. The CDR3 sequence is CASSHVPLRYNEQFF. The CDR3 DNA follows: TGCGCCAGCAGCCACGTCCCTCTACGCTATAATGAGCAGTTCTTC.